This T cell receptor beta chain was identified during a study of human T cells and chemical hapten exposure. The sample's time point: pre-sensitization, week 0. Described treatment: therapeutic diphenylcyclopropenone sensitization with weekly scalp DPC. The CDR3 covers 13 residues. V was pared by 1 base and J by 5 bases, with 6 bases between. This clonotype was seen a few times. TCRdb itself ran the RACE reads through MiXCR, one entry per CDR3 protein. The sample holds under 300,000 distinct CDR3 sequences; approximately 8.6% are singletons and the top ten take about 2.1%. The clonotype comes from a woman aged 40 to 49 with alopecia areata. Some clones in this sample may be carry-over from other donors' samples. The sequencing here drew on whole blood, taken in connection with sensitization to the hapten diphenylcyclopropenone (DPC). The rearrangement joins TRBV12-3 or TRBV12-4 to TRBJ1-3; D is unclear. Here the CDR3 reads CASSLGDRNTIYF. The CDR3 DNA sequence: TGTGCCAGCAGTTTAGGCGACCGAAACACCATATATTTT.